Presented here are 7 T cell receptor beta chains from one specimen sequenced in a study of blood T cells in healthy people across ages. Sample-barcoded 5' priming and a J-beta primer mix drove a second PCR of about 6 to 11 cycles. Each CDR3 protein gets one entry after TCRdb re-called the 5' RACE reads with MiXCR. The table includes fewer than 2 million distinct CDR3 sequences, 30% to 40% detected once. The sequenced sample consisted of blood. The receptors were gathered from a human donor in good health.

The V call is TRBV7-2, the J call TRBJ2-1, with unresolved D. CDR3 length equals 16 residues. V was trimmed by 3 bases and J by 0 bases, leaving 12 bases between them. The germline V gene has CDR1 SGHTA and CDR2 FQGNSA. In DNA form, the CDR3 reads TGTGCCAGCAGCTTGATGCTAGAAATCTCCTACAATGAGCAGTTCTTC. This sequence encodes CASSLMLEISYNEQFF.

A few counts support this clonotype. This rearrangement joins TRBV5-1 to TRBJ2-1; TRBD2 might be the D (6 bases). Germline assignment: CDR1 SGHRS and CDR2 YFSETQ. CDR3 size: 15 residues. V dropped 0 bases and J dropped 8 bases, with 15 bases sitting between them. CDR3 amino acids: CASSLEGLERDEQFF. The DNA of the CDR3 is TGCGCCAGCAGCTTGGAGGGACTGGAACGTGATGAGCAGTTCTTC.

This clonotype was recorded a few times. The CDR3 here is CASSAGSEGETQYF. CDR3 coding DNA: TGTGCCAGCAGTGCGGGCTCGGAGGGAGAGACCCAGTACTTC. J is TRBJ2-5 and V is TRBV28; tentative D call: TRBD2 (6 bases). Germline-derived CDR1 and CDR2 are MDHEN and SYDVKM. CDR3 length equals 14 residues. V was clipped by 5 bases and J by 4 bases, with 14 bases between them.

The rearrangement joins TRBV6-2 or TRBV6-3 to TRBJ2-7; D may be TRBD1 or TRBD2 (5 bases each). V lost 5 bases to trimming and J lost 4 bases, with 18 bases between them. This CDR3 spans 15 amino acids. Per germline, CDR1 MNHEY and CDR2 SVGEGT. This chain's CDR3 is CASSGPGWGLYEQYF. The CDR3 DNA reads TGTGCCAGCAGTGGACCGGGGTGGGGCCTTTACGAGCAGTACTTC.

The chain links TRBV6-6 to TRBJ2-1; 11 nucleotides agree with TRBD2. The CDR3 length is 16 residues. The germline V gene encodes CDR1 MNHNY and CDR2 SVGAGI (reference sequence). Unmatched junction bases numbered 11, after V lost 5 bases and J lost 8 bases. DNA for the CDR3: TGTGCCAGCAGTGAGATAGCGGGGGGGATCCTCGATGAGCAGTTCTTC. It specifies CASSEIAGGILDEQFF.

The chain joins TRBV4-3 to TRBJ2-1; possible D gene TRBD1, 6 bases. The CDR3 has 21 amino acids. The germline CDR1 and CDR2 sequences are LGHNA and YSLEER. V was clipped by 4 bases and J by 4 bases, with 32 bases between them. The CDR3 coding sequence is TGCGCCAGCAGCCCACATCGAGGTCGGGCAGGCCTTACAGGGCCTTACAATGAGCAGTTCTTC. Protein sequence: CASSPHRGRAGLTGPYNEQFF.

The gene calls are TRBV9 and TRBJ2-3; the match to TRBD2 covers 10 bases. Trimming cost V 2 bases and J 0 bases; bases outside gene matches: 12. The CDR3 runs 19 residues. CDR1 and CDR2 from the germline V gene are SGDLS and YYNGEE. CDR3 amino acids: CASSVVAGGFIASTDTQYF. The CDR3 nucleotides read TGTGCCAGCAGCGTCGTAGCGGGGGGTTTCATTGCTAGCACAGATACGCAGTATTTT.